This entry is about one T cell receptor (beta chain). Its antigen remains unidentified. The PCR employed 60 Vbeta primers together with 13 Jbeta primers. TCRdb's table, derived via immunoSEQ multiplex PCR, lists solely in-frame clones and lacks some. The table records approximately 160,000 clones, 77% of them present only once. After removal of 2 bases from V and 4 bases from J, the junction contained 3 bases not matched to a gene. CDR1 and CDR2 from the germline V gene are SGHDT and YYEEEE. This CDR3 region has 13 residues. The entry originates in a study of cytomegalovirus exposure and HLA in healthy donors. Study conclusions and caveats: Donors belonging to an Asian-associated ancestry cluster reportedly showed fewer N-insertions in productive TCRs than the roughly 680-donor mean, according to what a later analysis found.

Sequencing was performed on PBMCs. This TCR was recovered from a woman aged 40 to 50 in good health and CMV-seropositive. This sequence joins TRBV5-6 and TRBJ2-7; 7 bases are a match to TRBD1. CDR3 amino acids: CASSLDRAYEQYF. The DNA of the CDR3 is TGTGCCAGCAGCTTAGACAGGGCTTACGAGCAGTACTTC.